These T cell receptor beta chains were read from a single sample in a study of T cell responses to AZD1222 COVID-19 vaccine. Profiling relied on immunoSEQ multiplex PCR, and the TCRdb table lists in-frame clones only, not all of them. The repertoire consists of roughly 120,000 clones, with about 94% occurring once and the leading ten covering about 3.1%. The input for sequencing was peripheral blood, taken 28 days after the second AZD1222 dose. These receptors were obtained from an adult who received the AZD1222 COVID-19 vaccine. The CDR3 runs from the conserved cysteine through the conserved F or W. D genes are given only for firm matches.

CASSRHNSPLHF,NA,TRBV6-5,TRBJ1-6
CASSLRPFTEAFF,NA,TRBV7-9,TRBJ1-1
CASSQGVPAGNQPQHF,NA,TRBV18,TRBJ1-5
CASSFKGQAQPQHF,NA,TRBV7-8,TRBJ1-5
CASSMGSGGYEKLFF,TRBD1,TRBV19,TRBJ1-4
CASSGPDRGRGQPQHF,TRBD1,TRBV6-1,TRBJ1-5
CAWRMGTDSSYNEQFF,NA,TRBV30,TRBJ2-1
CASSRAGGGPEQYF,TRBD2,TRBV6-5,TRBJ2-7
CASSLEWADGYTF,NA,TRBV28,TRBJ1-2
CASSPTPSLATEAFF,NA,TRBV7-6,TRBJ1-1
CASSLVSSSGLGGDTQYF,TRBD2,TRBV11-2,TRBJ2-3
CASSQGWGIQYF,NA,TRBV3-1/TRBV3-2,TRBJ2-4
CASSLNRDSFSPLHF,NA,TRBV7-9,TRBJ1-6
CASSYWGGSAYGYTF,NA,TRBV6-2/TRBV6-3,TRBJ1-2
CASRRGQGANNEQFF,TRBD1,TRBV6-5,TRBJ2-1
CASSLVSGRADTQYF,TRBD2,TRBV6-5,TRBJ2-3
CASSSNPGPRISEAFF,NA,TRBV5-1,TRBJ1-1
CASSSSGQSYGYTF,TRBD1,TRBV5-4,TRBJ1-2
CASSPNWDRSNYGYTF,TRBD1,TRBV19,TRBJ1-2
CASSLSQDGEQYF,NA,TRBV12-3/TRBV12-4,TRBJ2-7
CASFGQGASGNTIYF,TRBD1,TRBV6-6,TRBJ1-3
CASSYGGQAGNTIYF,TRBD1,TRBV6-5,TRBJ1-3
CASSPTRDGAGELFF,NA,TRBV18,TRBJ2-2
CASSLLDTSEQFF,NA,TRBV5-5,TRBJ2-1
CAWSTGGQPQHF,TRBD1,TRBV30,TRBJ1-5
CASRDRENTEAFF,TRBD1,TRBV27,TRBJ1-1
CASSPYDRNTEAFF,NA,TRBV18,TRBJ1-1
CASSSKRGSNQPQHF,NA,TRBV19,TRBJ1-5
CASRGQGSYEQYF,TRBD1,TRBV27,TRBJ2-7
CASSYGQGMDSPLHF,TRBD1,TRBV5-1,TRBJ1-6
CASSLQGRSNQPQHF,TRBD1,TRBV6-2/TRBV6-3,TRBJ1-5
CASSLTGNEKLFF,NA,TRBV12-3/TRBV12-4,TRBJ1-4
CASSSWDGRTDTQYF,NA,TRBV2,TRBJ2-3
CASSPGVSSTDTQYF,NA,TRBV18,TRBJ2-3
CSVGDGRYNEQFF,NA,TRBV29-1,TRBJ2-1
CASSPDFLSLAGAQETQYF,TRBD2,TRBV6-6,TRBJ2-5
CASSLSRDSFYNEQFF,TRBD1,TRBV5-4,TRBJ2-1
CASSLATQRSYEQYF,NA,TRBV7-2,TRBJ2-7
CARDYEQYF,NA,TRBV6-4,TRBJ2-7
CASSQRPGGGYTF,TRBD1,TRBV4-1,TRBJ1-2
CASRHYRDRGKISHYGYTF,TRBD1,TRBV19,TRBJ1-2
CASSLQGRNTIYF,NA,TRBV5-1,TRBJ1-3
CASSPLVTENEQFF,NA,TRBV5-1,TRBJ2-1
CASSTYRGAYTGELFF,TRBD1,TRBV4-1,TRBJ2-2
CASSQGRVDEQFF,NA,TRBV14,TRBJ2-1
CASSYNGQGVYGYTF,TRBD1,TRBV6-5,TRBJ1-2
CASSLWVHTGELFF,NA,TRBV27,TRBJ2-2
CASSLVGANPLNYGYTF,NA,TRBV27,TRBJ1-2
CASNPNGHTIYF,NA,TRBV23-1,TRBJ1-3